This passage covers 27 T cell receptor beta chains from one sample sequenced in a study of shared clonotypes between healthy human individuals. Repertoires were generated with immunoSEQ multiplex PCR, while TCRdb's copy carries only in-frame clones and drops some. Here the sample spans roughly 2,000,000 clones, over 85% being singletons. Terminally differentiated effector memory CD45RA+ cells were left out of the naive CD8 fraction, which was CD45RO-negative and positively selected for CCR7. The sample was naive CD8+ T cells sorted from blood. The origin of the receptors is a man younger than 30 in good health.

V and J are TRBV9 and TRBJ2-1, with 13 positions matching TRBD2. CDR3 length equals 16 residues. With 2 bases clipped from V and 10 bases from J, the junction kept 9 bases outside the gene matches. The germline gives CDR1 SGDLS, CDR2 YYNGEE. The CDR3 bases are TGTGCCAGCAGCGTTCCCGCCGGGACTAGCGGGGAAGAGCAGTTCTTC. This translates into CASSVPAGTSGEEQFF.

The rearrangement joins TRBV7-2 to TRBJ1-5; no definite D call. Germline V gives CDR1 SGHTA, CDR2 FQGNSA. The V end was cut by 3 bases, the J end by 3 bases, with 9 bases between. The CDR3 contains 14 residues. The CDR3 DNA sequence: TGTGCCAGCAGCTTGCAAATAATCAATCAGCCCCAGCATTTT. It encodes CASSLQIINQPQHF.

This clone was counted once. The V call is TRBV27, the J call TRBJ2-2; D may be TRBD2 (5 bases). CDR1 and CDR2 (germline): MNHEY, SMNVEV (reference sequence). The CDR3 totals 16 residues. The V end lost 7 bases, the J end lost 5 bases, and 20 bases lay between the germline ends. CDR3 sequence (DNA): TGTGCCAGCACCCACGGGCTAGCCCCTTGGACCGGGGAGCTGTTTTTT. This codes for CASTHGLAPWTGELFF.

The V gene is TRBV15, the J gene TRBJ2-1; D gene uncertain. The ends were cut back, 3 bases at V and 0 bases at J, with 15 bases in the middle. CDR1 and CDR2 from the germline V gene are LNHNV and YYDKDF (reference sequence). This CDR3 comprises 17 residues. DNA for the CDR3: TGTGCCACCAGCAGTCTCTGGCGAGATAGCTCCTACAATGAGCAGTTCTTC. It encodes CATSSLWRDSSYNEQFF.

The chain employs TRBV28 and TRBJ2-5; no firm D call. Trimming shortened V by 5 bases and J by 2 bases, and 12 bases separated the two germline ends. This CDR3 has 14 residues. Germline CDR1 MDHEN, CDR2 SYDVKM. The CDR3, as DNA: TGTGCCAGCAGTCCCGAGAATTTTCAAGAGACCCAGTACTTC. Encoded protein: CASSPENFQETQYF.

J is TRBJ2-5 and V is TRBV9; D not resolved. The CDR3 has 14 residues. The V end was cut by 4 bases, the J end by 5 bases, with 15 bases between. The germline V gene has CDR1 SGDLS and CDR2 YYNGEE. Here the CDR3 reads CASSLTDGWETQYF. Here the CDR3 DNA reads TGTGCCAGCAGCTTAACGGACGGCTGGGAGACCCAGTACTTC.

As to this clone: This specimen includes other DNA sequences encoding the same CDR3. The CDR3 nucleotides are TGTGCCAGCAGTTTAGACTACTCCTACGAGCAGTACTTC. Translated: CASSLDYSYEQYF. The V call is TRBV27, the J call TRBJ2-7; tentative D call: TRBD2 (5 bases). V was pared by 2 bases and J by 0 bases, with 5 bases between. CDR1 MNHEY and CDR2 SMNVEV come from the germline V gene (reference sequence). This CDR3 contains 13 residues.

This clone was seen a single time. CDR3 sequence: CASSQVSLNYGYTF. The CDR3 DNA reads TGTGCCAGCTCCCAGGTCTCCCTTAACTATGGCTACACCTTC. V usage is TRBV6-1 and J usage is TRBJ1-2; D remains ambiguous. The V gene's germline CDR1 is MNHNS and CDR2 SASEGT. The CDR3 runs 14 residues. V gave up 8 bases and J gave up 1 base, with 14 bases separating them.

The V gene is TRBV5-1, the J gene TRBJ2-3; 12 bases line up with TRBD1. The trim removed 4 bases at V and 4 bases at J, leaving 7 bases unmatched. In germline, CDR1 is SGHRS, CDR2 YFSETQ. The CDR3 loop spans 16 amino acids. CDR3 region: CASSMGQGAFADTQYF. In DNA, the CDR3 is TGCGCCAGCAGCATGGGACAGGGGGCGTTTGCAGATACGCAGTATTTT.

CDR3 sequence (DNA): TGTGCCAGTAGGACACTTGCCGGGACGGCTAACACTGAAGCTTTCTTT. Protein sequence: CASRTLAGTANTEAFF. The rearrangement links TRBV19 to TRBJ1-1; the D gene is possibly TRBD1 (5 bases). Trimming removed 6 bases from V and 2 bases from J, with 19 bases in between. The CDR3 runs 16 residues. CDR1 LNHDA and CDR2 SQIVND come from the germline V gene (reference sequence).

The rearrangement joins TRBV4-1 to TRBJ1-4, with a possible D match to TRBD1 (5 bases). The CDR3 is 15 residues long. CDR1 and CDR2 from the germline V gene are MGHRA and YSYEKL. The V end lost 4 bases, the J end lost 4 bases, and 13 bases lay between the germline ends. The CDR3 coding sequence is TGCGCCAGCAGCCCGCTGGCGGGACTTAATGAAAAACTGTTTTTT. Protein: CASSPLAGLNEKLFF.

This chain links TRBV18 with TRBJ2-5; D gene unclear. The CDR3 loop spans 14 amino acids. V was trimmed by 4 bases and J by 3 bases, leaving 12 bases between them. Germline V gene data show CDR1 as KGHSH and CDR2 as LQKENI. This chain's CDR3 is CASSLLRLEETQYF. The CDR3 DNA reads as TGTGCCAGCTCACTACTCAGGTTAGAAGAGACCCAGTACTTC.

The chain is built from TRBV27 and TRBJ1-1; D may be TRBD1 (6 bases). This CDR3 spans 14 amino acids. Germline CDR1 MNHEY, CDR2 SMNVEV (reference sequence). Trimming left V 5 bases short and J 7 bases short, with 17 bases between. The DNA for the CDR3 is TGTGCCAGCAGTCCCACTGGGGGGCTCGGTGAAGCTTTCTTT. It is translated as CASSPTGGLGEAFF.

The chain has TRBV4-1 and TRBJ2-6; D possibly matches TRBD1 or TRBD2 (7 bases each). This CDR3 has 20 amino acids. Germline V CDR1 and CDR2: MGHRA, YSYEKL. V dropped 1 base and J dropped 0 bases, with 19 bases sitting between them. The CDR3 DNA reads as TGCGCCAGCAGCCAAGTCTTCCCTCAGGGGGGGAGCTCTGGGGCCAACGTCCTGACTTTC. Translated: CASSQVFPQGGSSGANVLTF.

This clone occurred once. The chain joins TRBV13 to TRBJ2-3, with 12 bases matching TRBD2. The CDR3 contains 19 residues. The J segment lost 2 bases and the V segment lost 5 bases, leaving 14 bases of the junction unmatched. The germline V gene has CDR1 PRHDT and CDR2 FYEKMQ (reference sequence). The CDR3 sequence: CASSARVGLAGGHTDTQYF. The CDR3 DNA reads as TGTGCCAGCAGCGCTCGGGTAGGGCTAGCGGGGGGGCACACAGATACGCAGTATTTT. The variable domain in full, completed from reference TRBV13 and TRBJ2-3, reads AAGVIQSPRHLIKEKRETATLKCYPIPRHDTVYWYQQGPGQDPQFLISFYEKMQSDKGSIPDRFSAQQFSDYHSELNMSSLELGDSALYFCASSARVGLAGGHTDTQYFGPGTRLTVL.

The chain has TRBV7-9 and TRBJ2-3; possibly TRBD2 for D (5 bases). Germline V gene lookup returns CDR1 SEHNR and CDR2 FQNEAQ (reference sequence). The CDR3 is 16 residues long. V was pared by 3 bases and J by 1 base, with 14 bases between. CDR3 region: CASSFVTDSRTDTQYF. The CDR3 DNA sequence: TGTGCCAGCAGCTTTGTGACGGACTCGCGCACAGATACGCAGTATTTT.

This chain connects TRBV19 to TRBJ2-7; 11 bases are a match to TRBD2. After removal of 5 bases from V and 6 bases from J, the junction contained 12 bases not matched to a gene. Germline-derived CDR1 and CDR2 are LNHDA and SQIVND (reference sequence). This CDR3 is built from 16 residues. The CDR3 loop is CASSPRLAGILREQYF. For the CDR3, the DNA is TGTGCCAGTAGTCCGCGACTAGCGGGAATCCTCCGCGAGCAGTACTTC. Variable domain in full (rest from reference TRBV19 and TRBJ2-7): DGGITQSPKYLFRKEGQNVTLSCEQNLNHDAMYWYRQDPGQGLRLIYYSQIVNDFQKGDIAEGYSVSREKKESFPLTVTSAQKNPTAFYLCASSPRLAGILREQYFGPGTRLTVT.

The chain employs TRBV7-8 and TRBJ1-5; possible D gene TRBD1, 5 bases. This CDR3 region has 16 residues. The ends were cut back, 5 bases at V and 1 base at J, with 15 bases in the middle. Germline V gene lookup returns CDR1 SGHVS and CDR2 FQNEAQ. The CDR3 loop reads CASSPPGGESNQPQHF. The CDR3 DNA reads as TGTGCCAGCAGCCCCCCTGGAGGGGAGAGCAATCAGCCCCAGCATTTT.

The gene calls are TRBV6-5 and TRBJ2-7; 10 bases line up with TRBD2. Germline-derived CDR1 and CDR2 are MNHEY and SVGAGI. The CDR3 extends over 15 amino acids. V trimming: 6 bases; J trimming: 1 base; junction bases outside the gene matches: 6. CDR3 region: CASRETSGTSYEQYF. As DNA, the CDR3 is TGTGCCAGCAGGGAAACTAGCGGGACGTCCTACGAGCAGTACTTC.

The genes are TRBV6-5 and TRBJ2-1, with D unclear. The V end was cut by 2 bases, the J end by 9 bases, with 11 bases between. This CDR3 is 13 amino acids long. Per germline, CDR1 MNHEY and CDR2 SVGAGI. The CDR3 DNA sequence: TGTGCCAGCAGTTACGGGCCTACGACTGAGCAGTTCTTC. This sequence encodes CASSYGPTTEQFF.

The V gene is TRBV9, the J gene TRBJ2-3; 7 nucleotides agree with TRBD2. V lost 5 bases and J lost 0; bases outside the gene matches: 6. This CDR3 contains 15 residues. Germline V CDR1 and CDR2: SGDLS, YYNGEE. CDR3 residues: CASSRSGSSTDTQYF. The CDR3 DNA follows: TGTGCCAGCAGTCGTAGCGGGTCTAGCACAGATACGCAGTATTTT. Variable domain in full (rest from reference TRBV9 and TRBJ2-3): DSGVTQTPKHLITATGQRVTLRCSPRSGDLSVYWYQQSLDQGLQFLIQYYNGEERAKGNILERFSAQQFPDLHSELNLSSLELGDSALYFCASSRSGSSTDTQYFGPGTRLTVL.

This sequence joins TRBV4-3 and TRBJ2-3, with D perhaps matching TRBD1 or TRBD2 (5 bases each). Trimming removed 1 base from V and 4 bases from J, with 9 bases in between. CDR1 and CDR2 (germline): LGHNA, YSLEER. The CDR3 totals 14 residues. CDR3 sequence (DNA): TGCGCCAGCAGCCAAGCCCGGGGCGCAGATACGCAGTATTTT. Translated, it gives CASSQARGADTQYF.

This clone was seen a single time. This rearrangement joins TRBV30 to TRBJ2-7; 8 bases line up with TRBD1. V was pared by 2 bases and J by 2 bases, with 8 bases of the junction left unmatched. This CDR3 region has 15 residues. Germline V gene data show CDR1 as GTSNPN and CDR2 as SVGIG (reference sequence). CDR3 amino acids: CAWSPLAQGAYEQYF. CDR3 DNA: TGTGCCTGGAGTCCCCTGGCACAGGGGGCCTACGAGCAGTACTTC.

The rearrangement joins TRBV29-1 to TRBJ2-5, with D tentatively TRBD2 (6 bases). V was clipped by 2 bases and J by 4 bases, with 14 bases between them. The CDR3 sequence is 14 residues long. Germline CDR1 is SQVTM and CDR2 is ANQGSEA. CDR3 loop: CSVESRGGRETQYF. The CDR3 nucleotides are TGCAGCGTTGAATCCCGAGGAGGGAGAGAGACCCAGTACTTC.

Details on this clone: The sample contains more than one DNA sequence encoding this CDR3. This chain joins TRBV5-4 and TRBJ2-7; tentative D call: TRBD1 (6 bases). From germline, CDR1 is SGHNT and CDR2 YYREEE (reference sequence). The CDR3 is 13 residues long. Trimming left V 4 bases short and J 2 bases short, with 10 bases between. This chain's CDR3 is CASSRDNPYEQYF. The DNA for the CDR3 is TGTGCCAGCAGCCGGGACAACCCCTACGAGCAGTACTTC. The whole variable domain, filled in from reference TRBV5-4 and TRBJ2-7, reads ETGVTQSPTHLIKTRGQQVTLRCSSQSGHNTVSWYQQALGQGPQFIFQYYREEENGRGNFPPRFSGLQFPNYSSELNVNALELDDSALYLCASSRDNPYEQYFGPGTRLTVT.

The chain joins TRBV7-9 to TRBJ2-1, with D perhaps assigned TRBD1 or TRBD2 (5 bases each). CDR3 length: 16 amino acids. Trimming left V 5 bases short and J 5 bases short, with 19 bases between. Germline V lookup: CDR1 SEHNR, CDR2 FQNEAQ (reference sequence). The CDR3 reads CASSPWDQFYNNEQFF. The CDR3 DNA follows: TGTGCCAGCAGCCCTTGGGACCAATTCTATAACAATGAGCAGTTCTTC. Looking up the rest from reference TRBV7-9 and TRBJ2-1 gives the full variable domain: DTGVSQNPRHKITKRGQNVTFRCDPISEHNRLYWYRQTLGQGPEFLTYFQNEAQLEKSRLLSDRFSAERPKGSFSTLEIQRTEQGDSAMYLCASSPWDQFYNNEQFFGPGTRLTVL.

The chain combines TRBV28 with TRBJ1-1; no clear D. The CDR3 spans 17 residues. Germline values: CDR1 MDHEN, CDR2 SYDVKM. Deletions cut 2 bases from V and 0 bases from J, with 16 bases between. The CDR3 DNA reads as TGTGCCAGCAGTTTACCCCTGGTCAGCCCTATGAACACTGAAGCTTTCTTT. This translates into CASSLPLVSPMNTEAFF.